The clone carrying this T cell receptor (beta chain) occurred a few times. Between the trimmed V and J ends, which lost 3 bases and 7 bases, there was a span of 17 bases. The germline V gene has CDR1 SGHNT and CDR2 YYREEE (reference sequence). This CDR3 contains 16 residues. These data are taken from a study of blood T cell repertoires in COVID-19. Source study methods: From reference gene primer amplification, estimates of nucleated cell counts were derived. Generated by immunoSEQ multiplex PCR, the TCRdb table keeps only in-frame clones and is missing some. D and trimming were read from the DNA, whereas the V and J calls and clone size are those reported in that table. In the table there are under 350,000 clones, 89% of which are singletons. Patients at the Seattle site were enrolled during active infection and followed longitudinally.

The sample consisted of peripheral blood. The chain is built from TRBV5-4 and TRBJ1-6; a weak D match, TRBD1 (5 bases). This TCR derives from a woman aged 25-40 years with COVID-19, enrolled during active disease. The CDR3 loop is CASSWKPGFGNSPLHF. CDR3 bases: TGTGCCAGCAGCTGGAAGCCAGGGTTCGGGAATTCACCCCTCCACTTT.